Below, 6 T cell receptor beta chains from the same sample are listed, as sequenced in a study of beta chain features in type 1 diabetes (dated by TCRdb to between 2017 and 2018). Libraries were built with the immunoSEQ multiplex PCR assay. The High Capacity cDNA Reverse Transcription Kit was used to reverse transcribe all of the isolated RNA, meaning that expressed TCRB transcripts were what got sequenced. Entries here come from immuneACCESS through TCRdb and include only in-frame sequences with V and J called. Some clones fail to appear in such tables; in the studies checked, an unresolved V gene covers under half of the shortfall, and the cause of the remainder is unknown. This sample is represented by 70,000 to 90,000 clones; roughly 34% of them were singletons. The ten largest clones take up 0.45% of the sample. Specimen: stem cell memory CD4+ T cells from blood. What this sample's cell subset or site label stands for: stem cell-like memory CD4+ T cells. The receptors stem from a woman aged 18 to 35 in good health.

Worth noting for this clone: This specimen includes other DNA sequences encoding the same CDR3. For the CDR3, the DNA is TGTGCCTGGACCCAGGGGGGAAGTCGCTATGGCTACACCTTC. It specifies CAWTQGGSRYGYTF. The rearrangement joins TRBV30 to TRBJ1-2; 7 bases fit TRBD1. The CDR3 consists of 14 residues. Per germline, CDR1 GTSNPN and CDR2 SVGIG (reference sequence). V lost 4 bases, J lost 4 bases, and 9 bases stayed unmatched.

This clone was observed a handful of times. V and J are TRBV6-5 and TRBJ2-1; D unclear. CDR1 MNHEY and CDR2 SVGAGI come from the germline V gene. The germline V and J ends were trimmed by 2 bases and 0 bases, with 8 bases remaining between them. The CDR3 is 15 residues long. This CDR3 reads CASSYQSYSYNEQFF. CDR3 DNA: TGTGCCAGCAGTTACCAGTCGTACTCCTACAATGAGCAGTTCTTC.

The V and J genes are TRBV5-8 and TRBJ1-1, with D possibly being TRBD1 (6 bases). This CDR3 region has 15 residues. V lost 2 bases, J lost 0 bases, and 11 bases lay in between. Germline CDR1 SGHTS, CDR2 YDEGEE. The CDR3 bases are TGTGCCAGCAGCTTTCTGGGACACATGAACACTGAAGCTTTCTTT. Protein sequence: CASSFLGHMNTEAFF.

This clone has a handful of counts. The chain joins TRBV7-9 to TRBJ1-1; D is unclear. Germline CDR1 is SEHNR and CDR2 is FQNEAQ (reference sequence). The V end lost 5 bases, the J end lost 6 bases, and 16 bases lay between the germline ends. CDR3 size: 14 residues. The CDR3 sequence: CASSRDGDRAEAFF. CDR3 sequence (DNA): TGTGCCAGCAGCCGTGACGGGGATAGGGCTGAAGCTTTCTTT.

V gene TRBV18 combines with J gene TRBJ2-5; 8 bases are shared with TRBD1. V dropped 2 bases and J dropped 1; count of bases not matched to a gene: 6. The CDR3 extends over 16 amino acids. CDR1 is KGHSH, CDR2 LQKENI, per germline. In nucleotides, the CDR3 is TGTGCCAGCTCACCATTTAAGGGACAGGCCCAAGAGACCCAGTACTTC. Protein: CASSPFKGQAQETQYF.

The V gene is TRBV7-9, the J gene TRBJ1-4; 10 bases match TRBD1. Trimming at V came to 5 bases and at J to 7 bases, leaving 7 bases not matched to a gene. Germline assignment: CDR1 SEHNR and CDR2 FQNEAQ (reference sequence). The CDR3 runs to 15 residues. The CDR3 DNA reads TGTGCCAGCAGCACGGCGACAGGGGGCATTGAAAAACTGTTTTTT. Translating it yields CASSTATGGIEKLFF.